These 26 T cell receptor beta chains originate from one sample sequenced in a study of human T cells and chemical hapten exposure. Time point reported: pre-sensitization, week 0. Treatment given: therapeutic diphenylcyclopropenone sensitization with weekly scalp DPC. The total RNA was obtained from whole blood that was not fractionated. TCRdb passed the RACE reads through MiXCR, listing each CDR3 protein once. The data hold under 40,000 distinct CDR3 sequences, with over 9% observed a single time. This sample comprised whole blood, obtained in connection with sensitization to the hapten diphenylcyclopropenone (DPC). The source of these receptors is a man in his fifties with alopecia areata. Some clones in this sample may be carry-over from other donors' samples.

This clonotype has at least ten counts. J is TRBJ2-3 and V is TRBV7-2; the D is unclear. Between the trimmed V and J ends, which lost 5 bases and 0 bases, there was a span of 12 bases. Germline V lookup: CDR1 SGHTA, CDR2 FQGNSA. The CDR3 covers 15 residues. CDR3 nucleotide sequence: TGTGCCAGCAGCGAACAATACCTGAGCACAGATACGCAGTATTTT. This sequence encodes CASSEQYLSTDTQYF.

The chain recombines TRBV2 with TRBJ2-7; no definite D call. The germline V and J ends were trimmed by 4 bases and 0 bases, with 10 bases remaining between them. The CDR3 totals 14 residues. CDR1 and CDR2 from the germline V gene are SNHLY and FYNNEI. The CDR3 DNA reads TGTGCCAGCAGTGTAAGAAGATTCTCCTACGAGCAGTACTTC. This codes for CASSVRRFSYEQYF.

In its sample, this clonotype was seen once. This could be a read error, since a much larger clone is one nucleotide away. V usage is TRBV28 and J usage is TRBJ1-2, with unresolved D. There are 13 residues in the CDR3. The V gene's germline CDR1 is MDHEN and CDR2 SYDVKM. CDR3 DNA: TGTGTCAGCAGTCCTGGCCGGAACTATGGCTACACCTTC. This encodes CVSSPGRNYGYTF.

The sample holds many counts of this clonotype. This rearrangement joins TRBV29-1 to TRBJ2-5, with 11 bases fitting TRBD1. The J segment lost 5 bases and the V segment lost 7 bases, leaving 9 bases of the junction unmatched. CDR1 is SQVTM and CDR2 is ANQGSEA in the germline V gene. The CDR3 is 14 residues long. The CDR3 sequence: CSAALGTGGETQYF. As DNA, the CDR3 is TGCAGCGCCGCCCTCGGGACAGGGGGGGAGACCCAGTACTTC.

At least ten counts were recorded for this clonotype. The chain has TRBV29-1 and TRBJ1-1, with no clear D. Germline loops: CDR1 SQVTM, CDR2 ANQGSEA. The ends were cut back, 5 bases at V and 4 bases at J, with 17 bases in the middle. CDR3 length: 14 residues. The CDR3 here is CSVKRETDSTEAFF. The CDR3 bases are TGCAGCGTTAAAAGGGAAACAGATTCCACTGAAGCTTTCTTT.

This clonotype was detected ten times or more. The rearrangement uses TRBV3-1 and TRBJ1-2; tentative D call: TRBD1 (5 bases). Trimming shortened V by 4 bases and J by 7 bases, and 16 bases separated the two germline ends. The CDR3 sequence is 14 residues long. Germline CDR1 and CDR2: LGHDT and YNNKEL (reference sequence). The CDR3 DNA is TGTGCCAGCAGCCGGGAACAGGAAATCGGTGGCTACACCTTC. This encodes CASSREQEIGGYTF.

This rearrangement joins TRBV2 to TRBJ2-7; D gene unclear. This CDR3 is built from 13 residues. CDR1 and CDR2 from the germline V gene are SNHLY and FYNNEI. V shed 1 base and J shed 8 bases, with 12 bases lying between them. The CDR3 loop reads CASSEDSLRQQYF. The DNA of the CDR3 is TGTGCCAGCAGTGAAGACTCCCTTAGGCAGCAGTACTTC. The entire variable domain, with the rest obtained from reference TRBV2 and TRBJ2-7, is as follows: EPEVTQTPSHQVTQMGQEVILRCVPISNHLYFYWYRQILGQKVEFLVSFYNNEISEKSEIFDDQFSVERPDGSNFTLKIRSTKLEDSAMYFCASSEDSLRQQYFGPGTRLTVT.

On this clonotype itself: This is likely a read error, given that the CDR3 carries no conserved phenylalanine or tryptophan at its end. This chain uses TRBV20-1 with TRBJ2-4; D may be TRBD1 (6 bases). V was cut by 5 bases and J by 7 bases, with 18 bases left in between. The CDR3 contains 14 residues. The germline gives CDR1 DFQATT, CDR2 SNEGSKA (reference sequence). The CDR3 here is CSAPFGRDMNIQYS. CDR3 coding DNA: TGCAGTGCTCCCTTCGGCCGGGACATGAACATTCAGTACTCC.

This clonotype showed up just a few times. This chain's CDR3 is CASRPGRASNEQFF. CDR3 sequence (DNA): TGTGCCAGCAGGCCCGGGAGGGCCTCGAATGAGCAGTTCTTC. V is TRBV7-2 and J is TRBJ2-1; TRBD2 matches at 8 bases. The CDR3 has 14 residues. Germline CDR1 is SGHTA and CDR2 is FQGNSA. V shed 6 bases, J shed 7 bases, and the junction held 8 bases outside the gene matches. Together with reference TRBV7-2 and TRBJ2-1, the CDR3 gives the full variable domain: GAGVSQSPSNKVTEKGKDVELRCDPISGHTALYWYRQSLGQGLEFLIYFQGNSAPDKSGLPSDRFSAERTGGSVSTLTIQRTQQEDSAVYLCASRPGRASNEQFFGPGTRLTVL.

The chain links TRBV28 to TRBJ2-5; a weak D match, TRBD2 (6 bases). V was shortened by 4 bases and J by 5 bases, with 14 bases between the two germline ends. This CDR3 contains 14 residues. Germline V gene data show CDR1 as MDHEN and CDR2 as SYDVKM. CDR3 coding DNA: TGTGCCAGCAGTTCCTGGACCGGGAGTGAGACCCAGTACTTC. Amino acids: CASSSWTGSETQYF.

The CDR3 protein is CSVEGLSQGTEAFF. The CDR3 DNA sequence: TGCAGCGTTGAAGGGCTATCCCAGGGGACTGAAGCTTTCTTT. The V call is TRBV29-1, the J call TRBJ1-1; D is possibly TRBD1 (6 bases). Germline CDR1 is SQVTM and CDR2 is ANQGSEA. This CDR3 is built from 14 residues. V gave up 1 base and J gave up 5 bases, with 14 bases separating them.

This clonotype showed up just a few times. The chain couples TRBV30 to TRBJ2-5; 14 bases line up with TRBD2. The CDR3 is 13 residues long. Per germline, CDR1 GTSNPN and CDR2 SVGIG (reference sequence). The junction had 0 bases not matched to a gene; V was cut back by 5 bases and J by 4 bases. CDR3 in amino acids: CAWGLAGGETQYF. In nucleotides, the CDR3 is TGTGCCTGGGGACTAGCGGGAGGAGAGACCCAGTACTTC.

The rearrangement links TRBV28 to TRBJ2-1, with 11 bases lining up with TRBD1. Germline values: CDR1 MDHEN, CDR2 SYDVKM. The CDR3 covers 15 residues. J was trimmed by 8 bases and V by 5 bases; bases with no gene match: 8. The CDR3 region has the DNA TGTGCCAGCAGTCCCGGACAGGGGGCGCGGGATGAGCAGTTCTTC. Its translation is CASSPGQGARDEQFF.

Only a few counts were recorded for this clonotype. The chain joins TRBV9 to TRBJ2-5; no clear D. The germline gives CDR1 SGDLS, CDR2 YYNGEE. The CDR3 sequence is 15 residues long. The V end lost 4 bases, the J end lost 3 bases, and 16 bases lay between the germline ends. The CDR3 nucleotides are TGTGCCAGCAGCCCCGTCGGAAATCAAAAAGAGACCCAGTACTTC. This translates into CASSPVGNQKETQYF.

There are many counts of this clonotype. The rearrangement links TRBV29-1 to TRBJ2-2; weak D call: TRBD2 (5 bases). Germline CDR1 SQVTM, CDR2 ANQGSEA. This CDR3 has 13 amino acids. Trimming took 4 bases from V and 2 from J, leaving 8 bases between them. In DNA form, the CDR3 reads TGCAGCGTTGCGTCTAGCAACACCGGGGAGCTGTTTTTT. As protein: CSVASSNTGELFF.

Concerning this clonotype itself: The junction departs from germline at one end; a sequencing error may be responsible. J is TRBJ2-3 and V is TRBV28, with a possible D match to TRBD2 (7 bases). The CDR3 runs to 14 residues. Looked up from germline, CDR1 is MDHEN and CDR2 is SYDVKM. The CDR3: CTSSERGGTDTQYF. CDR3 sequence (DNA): TGTACCAGCAGCGAAAGGGGGGGGACAGATACGCAGTATTTT.

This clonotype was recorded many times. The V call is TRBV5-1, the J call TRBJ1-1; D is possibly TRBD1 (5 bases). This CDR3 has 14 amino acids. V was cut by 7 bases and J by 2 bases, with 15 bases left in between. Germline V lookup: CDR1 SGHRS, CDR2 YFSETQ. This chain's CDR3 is CASYLPGTNTEAFF. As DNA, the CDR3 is TGCGCCAGCTATCTCCCCGGGACCAACACTGAAGCTTTCTTT.

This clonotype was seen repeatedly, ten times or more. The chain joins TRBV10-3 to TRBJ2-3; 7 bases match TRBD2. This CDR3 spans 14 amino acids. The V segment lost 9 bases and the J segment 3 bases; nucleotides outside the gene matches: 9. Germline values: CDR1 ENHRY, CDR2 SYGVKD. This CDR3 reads CAISRSGDTDTQYF. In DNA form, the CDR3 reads TGTGCCATATCTCGCAGCGGGGATACAGATACGCAGTATTTT.

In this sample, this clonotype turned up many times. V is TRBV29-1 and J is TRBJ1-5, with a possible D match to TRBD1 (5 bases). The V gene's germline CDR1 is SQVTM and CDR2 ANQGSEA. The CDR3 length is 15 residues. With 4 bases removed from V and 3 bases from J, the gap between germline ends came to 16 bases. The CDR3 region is CSVALTGVDNQPQHF. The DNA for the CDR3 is TGCAGCGTTGCCCTAACGGGGGTAGACAATCAGCCCCAGCATTTT.

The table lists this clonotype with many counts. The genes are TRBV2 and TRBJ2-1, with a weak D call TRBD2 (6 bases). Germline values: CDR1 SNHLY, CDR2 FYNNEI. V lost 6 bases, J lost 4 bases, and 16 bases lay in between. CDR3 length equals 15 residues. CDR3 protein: CASSAGSLIYNEQFF. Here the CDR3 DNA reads TGTGCCAGCAGCGCCGGGAGCCTGATATACAATGAGCAGTTCTTC. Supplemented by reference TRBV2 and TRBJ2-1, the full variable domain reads EPEVTQTPSHQVTQMGQEVILRCVPISNHLYFYWYRQILGQKVEFLVSFYNNEISEKSEIFDDQFSVERPDGSNFTLKIRSTKLEDSAMYFCASSAGSLIYNEQFFGPGTRLTVL.

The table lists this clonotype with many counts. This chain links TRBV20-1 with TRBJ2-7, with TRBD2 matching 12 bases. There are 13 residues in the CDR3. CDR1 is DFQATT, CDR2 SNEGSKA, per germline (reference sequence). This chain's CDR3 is CRPTSGRGYEQYF. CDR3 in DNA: TGCAGACCGACTAGCGGGAGAGGGTACGAGCAGTACTTC.

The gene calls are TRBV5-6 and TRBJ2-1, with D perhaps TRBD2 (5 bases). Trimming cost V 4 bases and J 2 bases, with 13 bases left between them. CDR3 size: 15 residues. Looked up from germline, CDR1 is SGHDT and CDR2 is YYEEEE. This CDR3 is CASSLDAGAYNEQFF. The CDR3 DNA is TGTGCCAGCAGCCTGGATGCGGGCGCCTACAATGAGCAGTTCTTC.

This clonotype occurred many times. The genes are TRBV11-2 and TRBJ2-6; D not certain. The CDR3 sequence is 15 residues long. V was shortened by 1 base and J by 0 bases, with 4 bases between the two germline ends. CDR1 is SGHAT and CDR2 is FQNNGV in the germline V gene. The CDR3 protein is CASSLALSGANVLTF. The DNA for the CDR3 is TGTGCCAGCAGCTTAGCACTCTCTGGGGCCAACGTCCTGACTTTC.

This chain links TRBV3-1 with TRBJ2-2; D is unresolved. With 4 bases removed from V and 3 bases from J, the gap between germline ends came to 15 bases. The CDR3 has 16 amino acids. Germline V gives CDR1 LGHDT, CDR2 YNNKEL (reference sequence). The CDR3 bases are TGTGCCAGCAGCCCCTCTAGTGGGCAGTACACCGGGGAGCTGTTTTTT. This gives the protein CASSPSSGQYTGELFF.

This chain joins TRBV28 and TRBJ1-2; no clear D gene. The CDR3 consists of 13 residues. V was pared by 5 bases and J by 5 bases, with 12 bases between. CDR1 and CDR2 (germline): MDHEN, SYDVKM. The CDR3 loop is CASSVTNKYGYTF. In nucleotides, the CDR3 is TGTGCCAGCAGTGTGACAAACAAGTATGGCTACACCTTC.

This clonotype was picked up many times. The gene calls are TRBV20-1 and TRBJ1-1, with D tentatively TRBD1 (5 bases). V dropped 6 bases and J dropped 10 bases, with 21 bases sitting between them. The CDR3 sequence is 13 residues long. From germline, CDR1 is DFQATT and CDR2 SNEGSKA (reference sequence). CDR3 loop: CSAPVGEGRGAFF. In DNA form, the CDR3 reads TGCAGTGCGCCCGTCGGGGAGGGGAGGGGAGCTTTCTTT.